The 4 T cell receptor beta chains in this list originate from one sample, sequenced in a study of blood T cells in healthy people across ages. Combining a sample-barcoded 5' primer with a J-beta primer mix, a second PCR ran for about 6 to 11 cycles. TCRdb re-called the 5' RACE reads with MiXCR, one entry per CDR3 protein. The sample shows approximately 670,000 distinct CDR3 sequences, approximately 40% of them seen only once. Sequenced sample: blood. The receptors were gathered from an elderly man in good health.

The chain links TRBV24-1 to TRBJ2-5; 8 positions match TRBD1. The J call is in doubt because the DNA end fits TRBJ2-7 better. CDR3 size: 15 residues. Germline V CDR1 and CDR2: KGHDR, SFDVKD. The DNA for the CDR3 is TGTGCCACCAGTGATTTCGCAGGGGGCAAATACGAGCAGTACTTC. Amino acids: CATSDFAGGKYEQYF.

The chain joins TRBV25-1 to TRBJ1-5; no definite D call. CDR3 length equals 15 residues. V was pared by 3 bases and J by 0 bases, with 9 bases between. CDR1 is MGHDK, CDR2 SYGVNS, per germline. CDR3 amino acids: CASSEPGNSNQPQHF. The CDR3 DNA sequence: TGTGCCAGCAGTGAGCCCGGGAATAGCAATCAGCCCCAGCATTTT.

This clonotype was seen a handful of times. The CDR3 DNA is TGTGCCAGCAAATACCGGGACAGGGCTTTATACGAGCAGTACTTC. Residues: CASKYRDRALYEQYF. This chain joins TRBV27 and TRBJ2-7; 9 bases are a match to TRBD1. Germline loops: CDR1 MNHEY, CDR2 SMNVEV (reference sequence). This CDR3 comprises 15 residues. The ends lost 7 bases at V and 4 bases at J; junction bases unmatched: 11.

The sample holds many counts of this clonotype. The chain has TRBV7-3 and TRBJ1-2, with a tentative D call TRBD1 (5 bases). V was pared by 5 bases and J by 5 bases, with 12 bases between. Germline V gene data show CDR1 as SGHTA and CDR2 as FQGTGA. The CDR3 sequence is 13 residues long. The CDR3 region is CASSPDTGYGYTF. The CDR3 DNA follows: TGTGCCAGCAGCCCAGACACAGGTTATGGCTACACCTTC. The complete variable domain, with remaining parts taken from reference TRBV7-3 and TRBJ1-2, reads GAGVSQTPSNKVTEKGKYVELRCDPISGHTALYWYRQSLGQGPEFLIYFQGTGAADDSGLPNDRFFAVRPEGSVSTLKIQRTERGDSAVYLCASSPDTGYGYTFGSGTRLTVV.